Included here is one T cell receptor beta chain sequence, with context. Its specificity is unknown. The CDR3 covers 18 residues. Germline CDR1 MDHEN, CDR2 SYDVKM. V shed 3 bases and J 0 bases; nucleotides not matched to a gene: 9. Assembly of TCR beta libraries relied on iRepertoire HTBI primers together with Arm-PCR of CDR3 regions. TCRdb passed the multiplex PCR reads through MiXCR, listing each CDR3 protein once. Among roughly 450,000 distinct CDR3 sequences, around 21% were seen once, and the ten largest hold 7% to 9.5%. These data originate in a study of regulatory T cells in long-lasting Graves disease. Overall study results and limits: Tissue studied was limited to peripheral blood, excluding thyroid tissue. TCR diversity was lower in persistent Graves' patients (versus newly diagnosed ones). Among the persistent patients, approximately 2,900 public clonotypes were shared, more than the 950 to 1,000 shared among new patients.

This sample's time point: persistent/refractory GD, antithyroid drugs over 5 years with positive TRAb. Construction of the TCR library relied on RNA isolated from PBMCs. All patients originated from an endocrinology department located in Xi'an, China. The chain recombines TRBV28 with TRBJ2-3; 10 bases fit TRBD2. The sample was peripheral blood mononuclear cells (PBMCs), taken when the disease was refractory, from a patient treated with antithyroid drugs. This receptor was identified in a female donor with Graves disease. The CDR3 is CASSFQLAGPSSTDTQYF. The CDR3 DNA is TGTGCCAGCAGTTTCCAACTAGCGGGGCCTTCTAGCACAGATACGCAGTATTTT.